These T cell receptor beta chains were read from a single sample in a study of cytomegalovirus exposure and HLA in healthy donors. The data were produced by immunoSEQ multiplex PCR, yet TCRdb's version contains in-frame clones alone and is incomplete. This table has about 140,000 clones, roughly 83% appearing once. The sequenced material came from PBMCs. The receptors derive from a man aged 35-49 years in good health and CMV-seronegative. Each CDR3 is given with its conserved first and last residue. Fields, in order: J gene, clone size, V gene, D gene, CDR3 protein, CDR3 DNA. A D gene is named only where the DNA matches it firmly. A row's size may be missing; if present it is once, few, many or a size class.

J gene: TRBJ2-2
clone size: .
V gene: TRBV11-3
D gene: .
CDR3 protein: CASSLDPGELFF
CDR3 DNA: TGTGCCAGCAGCTTAGATCCTGGGGAGCTGTTTTTT

J gene: TRBJ1-5
clone size: .
V gene: TRBV27
D gene: TRBD1
CDR3 protein: CASSLGTGYSNQPQHF
CDR3 DNA: TGTGCCAGCAGTTTGGGGACAGGATATAGCAATCAGCCCCAGCATTTT

J gene: TRBJ2-1
clone size: .
V gene: TRBV7-7
D gene: .
CDR3 protein: CASSEDGTRDEQFF
CDR3 DNA: TGTGCTAGCAGCGAAGACGGGACTCGCGATGAGCAGTTCTTC

J gene: TRBJ2-1
clone size: .
V gene: TRBV9
D gene: TRBD2
CDR3 protein: CASSTSSGRAIFEDEQFF
CDR3 DNA: TGTGCCAGCAGCACTTCTAGCGGGAGGGCCATTTTTGAAGATGAGCAGTTCTTC

J gene: TRBJ2-1
clone size: .
V gene: TRBV5-6
D gene: TRBD2
CDR3 protein: CASSLGGAGGWNEQFF
CDR3 DNA: TGTGCCAGCAGCTTGGGTGGGGCGGGGGGGTGGAATGAGCAGTTCTTC

J gene: TRBJ2-1
clone size: .
V gene: TRBV5-4
D gene: TRBD1
CDR3 protein: CASSLVQGQFYNEQFF
CDR3 DNA: TGTGCCAGCAGCTTGGTCCAGGGACAGTTTTACAATGAGCAGTTCTTC

J gene: TRBJ1-5
clone size: .
V gene: TRBV28
D gene: .
CDR3 protein: CASSSPSGGTRGPQHF
CDR3 DNA: TGTGCCAGCAGTTCCCCCTCCGGGGGTACTCGAGGGCCCCAGCATTTT

J gene: TRBJ1-5
clone size: .
V gene: TRBV5-1
D gene: .
CDR3 protein: CASSLSGDSNQPQHF
CDR3 DNA: TGCGCCAGCAGCTTGTCCGGGGATAGCAATCAGCCCCAGCATTTT

J gene: TRBJ2-1
clone size: .
V gene: TRBV9
D gene: TRBD2
CDR3 protein: CASSSSQGVAGGHNEQFF
CDR3 DNA: TGTGCCAGCAGCTCATCCCAGGGGGTAGCGGGGGGACACAATGAGCAGTTCTTC

J gene: TRBJ2-1
clone size: .
V gene: TRBV2
D gene: TRBD2
CDR3 protein: CASSQAGGHYNEQFF
CDR3 DNA: TGTGCCAGCAGCCAAGCGGGGGGGCATTACAATGAGCAGTTCTTC

J gene: TRBJ1-1
clone size: .
V gene: TRBV2
D gene: .
CDR3 protein: CASGAPAGTNTEAFF
CDR3 DNA: TGTGCCAGTGGGGCCCCTGCAGGGACTAACACTGAAGCTTTCTTT

J gene: TRBJ1-2
clone size: .
V gene: TRBV5-6
D gene: .
CDR3 protein: CASSVRGGFYGYTF
CDR3 DNA: TGTGCCAGCAGTGTGCGGGGGGGATTCTATGGCTACACCTTC

J gene: TRBJ1-1
clone size: once
V gene: TRBV4-3
D gene: TRBD1
CDR3 protein: CASSQRGTGGKRMNTEAFF
CDR3 DNA: TGCGCCAGCAGCCAGAGGGGGACAGGGGGAAAGCGGATGAACACTGAAGCTTTCTTT

J gene: TRBJ2-1
clone size: .
V gene: TRBV27
D gene: .
CDR3 protein: CASSLTGNSYNEQFF
CDR3 DNA: TGTGCCAGCAGTTTAACGGGGAACTCCTACAATGAGCAGTTCTTC

J gene: TRBJ2-7
clone size: .
V gene: TRBV7-9
D gene: .
CDR3 protein: CASSLALGGGEQYF
CDR3 DNA: TGTGCCAGCAGCTTAGCGCTGGGGGGTGGCGAGCAGTACTTC

J gene: TRBJ2-5
clone size: .
V gene: TRBV14
D gene: .
CDR3 protein: CASRSAVQETQYF
CDR3 DNA: TGTGCCAGCAGGTCCGCAGTTCAAGAGACCCAGTACTTC

J gene: TRBJ2-5
clone size: .
V gene: TRBV2
D gene: .
CDR3 protein: CASSEALPEEETQYF
CDR3 DNA: TGTGCCAGCAGTGAAGCGCTCCCGGAGGAAGAGACCCAGTACTTC

J gene: TRBJ1-1
clone size: few
V gene: TRBV5-1
D gene: .
CDR3 protein: CASSRTHSQGYGTEAFF
CDR3 DNA: TGCGCCAGCAGCCGGACCCACAGCCAGGGGTATGGCACTGAAGCTTTCTTT

J gene: TRBJ2-1
clone size: .
V gene: TRBV30
D gene: .
CDR3 protein: CAYDMRHDEQFF
CDR3 DNA: TGTGCCTACGATATGAGGCACGATGAGCAGTTCTTC

J gene: TRBJ2-3
clone size: .
V gene: TRBV7-2
D gene: .
CDR3 protein: CASSLQRVKDTQYF
CDR3 DNA: TGTGCCAGCAGCCTCCAGCGGGTCAAAGATACGCAGTATTTT

J gene: TRBJ2-2
clone size: .
V gene: TRBV28
D gene: TRBD2
CDR3 protein: CASRNSGDNTGELFF
CDR3 DNA: TGTGCCAGCAGGAATAGCGGGGACAACACCGGGGAGCTGTTTTTT

J gene: TRBJ2-3
clone size: .
V gene: TRBV11-2
D gene: TRBD2
CDR3 protein: CASSLGTSVSSTDTQYF
CDR3 DNA: TGTGCCAGCAGCCTCGGGACTAGCGTTTCTAGCACAGATACGCAGTATTTT

J gene: TRBJ1-5
clone size: .
V gene: TRBV7-9
D gene: .
CDR3 protein: CASSLGSGTTNQPQHF
CDR3 DNA: TGTGCCAGCAGCTTAGGGTCAGGGACAACCAATCAGCCCCAGCATTTT

J gene: TRBJ2-3
clone size: .
V gene: TRBV5-1
D gene: .
CDR3 protein: CASSPDSTDTQYF
CDR3 DNA: TGCGCCAGCAGCCCGGACAGTACAGATACGCAGTATTTT